Each of the 18 T cell receptor beta chains below was sequenced from the same sample in a study of blood T cell repertoires in COVID-19. TCRdb keeps only in-frame clones here, not all; method: immunoSEQ multiplex PCR. The sample has 55,000 to 80,000 clones; 80% to 90% are singletons. The sample consisted of peripheral blood. The receptors derive from a man between 50 and 59 years old with active COVID-19.

This chain uses TRBV30 with TRBJ1-2; D is unclear. With 5 bases removed from V and 7 bases from J, the gap between germline ends came to 8 bases. Germline loops: CDR1 GTSNPN, CDR2 SVGIG (reference sequence). The CDR3 is 10 amino acids. In DNA form, the CDR3 reads TGTGCCTGGGGGGTGGCTGGCTACACCTTC. This translates into CAWGVAGYTF.

The chain recombines TRBV3-1 (or the pseudogene TRBV3-2) with TRBJ2-5; 9 bases fit TRBD1. Trimming removed 4 bases from V and 0 bases from J; junction bases left unmatched: 6. The CDR3 has 16 amino acids. The germline V gene has CDR1 LGHDT and CDR2 YNNKEL (reference sequence). The CDR3 DNA follows: TGTGCCAGCAGCCGGCTTGACAGGGGGTACCAAGAGACCCAGTACTTC. This translates into CASSRLDRGYQETQYF.

The chain links TRBV18 to TRBJ2-7; 8 bases are a match to TRBD1. CDR1 KGHSH and CDR2 LQKENI come from the germline V gene. The CDR3 has 16 amino acids. Trimming took 0 bases from V and 4 from J; bases not matched to a gene: 8. In nucleotides, the CDR3 is TGTGCCAGCTCACCACCGAGCAGGGGGCGGGCATACGAGCAGTACTTC. This codes for CASSPPSRGRAYEQYF.

The count of this clone is one. The chain uses TRBV4-3 and TRBJ2-7; 9 nucleotides agree with TRBD1. In germline, CDR1 is LGHNA, CDR2 YSLEER. The V gene end was trimmed by 3 bases and the J gene end by 5 bases; junction bases not matched to a gene: 11. The length of the CDR3 is 16 residues. CDR3: CASSHAPGTGLDEQYF. The CDR3 coding sequence is TGCGCCAGCAGCCACGCACCCGGGACAGGGCTTGACGAGCAGTACTTC.

The rearrangement uses TRBV6-5 and TRBJ2-2; 7 nucleotides match TRBD1. The CDR3 spans 15 residues. Trimming at V came to 0 bases and at J to 3 bases, leaving 1 base not matched to a gene. Germline V CDR1 and CDR2: MNHEY, SVGAGI. As DNA, the CDR3 is TGTGCCAGCAGTTACTCTACAGGGGACACCGGGGAGCTGTTTTTT. Translated: CASSYSTGDTGELFF.

This clone has only one observation. V gene TRBV11-2 combines with J gene TRBJ2-3; 7 nucleotides match TRBD2. The CDR3 covers 15 residues. Germline CDR1 is SGHAT and CDR2 is FQNNGV. V shed 2 bases, J shed 4 bases, and the junction held 6 bases outside the gene matches. CDR3 region: CASSLQAGSSDTQYF. The CDR3 DNA reads TGTGCCAGCAGCTTACAAGCGGGGAGCTCAGATACGCAGTATTTT.

V usage is TRBV7-9 and J usage is TRBJ2-3; unclear D gene. The V gene's germline CDR1 is SEHNR and CDR2 FQNEAQ (reference sequence). The CDR3 totals 14 residues. V was clipped by 1 base and J by 0 bases, with 5 bases between them. The CDR3 spells CASSLDGSTDTQYF. CDR3 in DNA: TGTGCCAGCAGCTTAGACGGGAGCACAGATACGCAGTATTTT.

The chain couples TRBV6-5 to TRBJ1-1, with 7 bases matching TRBD1. The CDR3 runs 14 residues. The V gene end was trimmed by 0 bases and the J gene end by 7 bases; junction bases not matched to a gene: 5. Germline CDR1 and CDR2: MNHEY and SVGAGI. CDR3 sequence (DNA): TGTGCCAGCAGTTACTCGAGGGGGCAGTTTGAAGCTTTCTTT. Encoded protein: CASSYSRGQFEAFF.

The chain links TRBV11-2 to TRBJ1-6; 8 positions match TRBD1. The CDR3 runs 16 residues. The V gene end was trimmed by 7 bases and the J gene end by 9 bases; junction bases not matched to a gene: 14. Germline assignment: CDR1 SGHAT and CDR2 FQNNGV. This CDR3 reads CASTPIQGDRGSPLHF. The CDR3 DNA reads TGTGCCAGCACCCCCATACAGGGAGACAGGGGTTCACCCCTCCACTTT. The complete variable domain, with remaining parts taken from reference TRBV11-2 and TRBJ1-6, reads EAGVAQSPRYKIIEKRQSVAFWCNPISGHATLYWYQQILGQGPKLLIQFQNNGVVDDSQLPKDRFSAERLKGVDSTLKIQPAKLEDSAVYLCASTPIQGDRGSPLHFGNGTRLTVT.

The rearrangement joins TRBV15 to TRBJ2-1; possibly TRBD2 for D (6 bases). Trimming pared 2 bases from V and 6 bases from J, leaving 14 bases between. Germline-derived CDR1 and CDR2 are LNHNV and YYDKDF (reference sequence). CDR3 size: 15 residues. The CDR3 loop is CATSRRGTSLNEQFF. CDR3 DNA sequence: TGTGCCACCAGCAGACGGGGCACTAGCCTCAATGAGCAGTTCTTC.

The genes are TRBV19 and TRBJ1-2; 9 bases match TRBD1. CDR1 and CDR2 (germline): LNHDA, SQIVND (reference sequence). The CDR3 has 15 amino acids. Trimming at V came to 8 bases and at J to 4 bases, leaving 11 bases not matched to a gene. The CDR3 region is CASLGTGGFGYGYTF. As DNA, the CDR3 is TGTGCCAGTCTCGGTACAGGGGGCTTCGGCTATGGCTACACCTTC.

CDR3 loop: CASSFRGPTDTQYF. CDR3 coding DNA: TGTGCCAGCAGTTTCAGGGGGCCTACAGATACGCAGTATTTT. The rearrangement joins TRBV27 to TRBJ2-3, with TRBD1 matching over 8 bases. Germline CDR1 is MNHEY and CDR2 is SMNVEV (reference sequence). Trimming took 3 bases from V and 3 from J; bases not matched to a gene: 2. The CDR3 has 14 amino acids.

The chain recombines TRBV6-6 with TRBJ2-7, with D uncertain. Trimming stripped 0 bases from V and 3 bases from J, with 6 bases between. The CDR3 covers 13 residues. CDR1 MNHNY and CDR2 SVGAGI come from the germline V gene (reference sequence). CDR3 sequence reads: CASSYSISYEQYF. The CDR3 bases are TGTGCCAGCAGTTACTCGATTAGCTACGAGCAGTACTTC.

The rearrangement uses TRBV11-2 and TRBJ1-2; a weak D match, TRBD1 (6 bases). V was shortened by 6 bases and J by 3 bases, with 14 bases between the two germline ends. The CDR3 contains 14 residues. CDR1 SGHAT and CDR2 FQNNGV come from the germline V gene. The CDR3 coding sequence is TGTGCCAGCAGGCGCCCAGGGGTTGACTATGGCTACACCTTC. Translating gives CASRRPGVDYGYTF.

J is TRBJ2-1 and V is TRBV7-3; D remains ambiguous. Trimming stripped 5 bases from V and 3 bases from J, with 8 bases between. This CDR3 has 13 residues. Germline V gene lookup returns CDR1 SGHTA and CDR2 FQGTGA. The CDR3 nucleotides read TGTGCCAGCAGCGTAGACATCTACAATGAGCAGTTCTTC. As protein: CASSVDIYNEQFF.

As for this clone: In the same sample, other DNA sequences code for this CDR3. The chain links TRBV27 to TRBJ2-7; TRBD1 agrees at 7 bases. V dropped 2 bases and J dropped 2; count of bases not matched to a gene: 9. Germline CDR1 reads MNHEY; CDR2 reads SMNVEV (reference sequence). CDR3 size: 16 residues. The DNA of the CDR3 is TGTGCCAGCAGTTTACGTCTGGGGCAGGGGGCCTACGAGCAGTACTTC. Translating it yields CASSLRLGQGAYEQYF.

This sequence joins TRBV10-2 and TRBJ2-7, with TRBD2 matching 10 bases. CDR1 WSHSY and CDR2 SAAADI come from the germline V gene. V was pared by 7 bases and J by 6 bases, with 12 bases of the junction left unmatched. This CDR3 spans 15 amino acids. CDR3 sequence reads: CASNPSGGAFGEQYF. The CDR3 DNA reads TGCGCCAGCAACCCGAGCGGGGGGGCCTTCGGCGAGCAGTACTTC.

The chain recombines TRBV9 with TRBJ2-3; D not certain. CDR1 is SGDLS and CDR2 is YYNGEE in the germline V gene. The length of the CDR3 is 13 residues. With 3 bases removed from V and 1 base from J, the gap between germline ends came to 6 bases. CDR3 in DNA: TGTGCCAGCAGCGCCCTTGGCACAGATACGCAGTATTTT. This codes for CASSALGTDTQYF.